These 26 T cell receptor beta chains were sequenced from one sample in a study of long-term antiretroviral therapy in people with HIV. They ran version v3.0 of the immunoSEQ assay at survey level. TCRdb's table, derived via immunoSEQ multiplex PCR, lists solely in-frame clones and lacks some. The sample includes 15,000 to 20,000 clones, around 81% seen only once; the top ten take roughly 8.6%. The specimen was unsorted PBMCs, collected 0.3 years before starting antiretroviral therapy. The receptors shown here come from a man between 50 and 59 years old with HIV.

This clone was detected only once. The chain uses TRBV28 and TRBJ1-3, with D perhaps TRBD1 (6 bases). The CDR3 is 16 amino acids. V lost 5 bases and J lost 4, with 18 bases in between. Germline V gives CDR1 MDHEN, CDR2 SYDVKM. CDR3 amino acids: CASSPTEGGKGNTIYF. In DNA form, the CDR3 reads TGTGCCAGCAGTCCGACGGAGGGGGGCAAAGGAAACACCATATATTTT.

The chain employs TRBV5-1 and TRBJ2-6; D may be TRBD1 (5 bases). Germline lookup yields CDR1 SGHRS and CDR2 YFSETQ. V was pared by 5 bases and J by 1 base, with 19 bases between. This CDR3 has 18 amino acids. The CDR3 here is CASSLPISRVSGANVLTF. The CDR3 DNA follows: TGCGCCAGCAGTTTACCGATTTCCAGGGTATCTGGGGCCAACGTCCTGACTTTC.

V gene TRBV18 combines with J gene TRBJ2-5; 10 bases map to TRBD1. The germline V gene encodes CDR1 KGHSH and CDR2 LQKENI. The CDR3 is 14 amino acids. V was clipped by 4 bases and J by 2 bases; unmatched bases: 1. CDR3 bases: TGTGCCAGCTCACGGACAGGGGGTCAAGAGACCCAGTACTTC. It translates to CASSRTGGQETQYF.

This clone came up a few times. This chain uses TRBV5-4 with TRBJ1-5; D is unresolved. The CDR3 length is 13 residues. Deletions cut 0 bases from V and 5 bases from J, with 6 bases between. Per the germline V gene, CDR1 is SGHNT and CDR2 is YYREEE (reference sequence). The CDR3 nucleotides read TGTGCCAGCAGCTTGGACAGTTATCAGCCCCAGCATTTT. Protein: CASSLDSYQPQHF.

This clone was detected once. The V and J genes are TRBV28 and TRBJ1-4; no clear D. The CDR3 is 17 amino acids. CDR1 is MDHEN, CDR2 SYDVKM, per germline. Trimming left V 2 bases short and J 4 bases short, with 17 bases between. CDR3 region: CASSLPQVKGFNEKLFF. The CDR3 DNA reads as TGTGCCAGCAGTTTACCTCAGGTTAAAGGGTTTAATGAAAAACTGTTTTTT.

The chain carries TRBV2 and TRBJ1-5; 11 bases align to TRBD1. The germline CDR1 and CDR2 sequences are SNHLY and FYNNEI. This CDR3 is built from 13 residues. The junction had 1 base not matched to a gene; V was cut back by 7 bases and J by 5 bases. The CDR3 nucleotides read TGTGCCAGCAAGGGACAGGGGGATCAGCCCCAGCATTTT. It codes for CASKGQGDQPQHF.

The chain employs TRBV9 and TRBJ1-2; 7 positions match TRBD1. The CDR3 totals 15 residues. Per germline, CDR1 SGDLS and CDR2 YYNGEE. The ends lost 0 bases at V and 3 bases at J; junction bases unmatched: 5. Written as DNA, the CDR3 is TGTGCCAGCAGCGTAGCAGGGGGGAGGGACTATGGCTACACCTTC. This translates into CASSVAGGRDYGYTF.

The chain uses TRBV11-3 and TRBJ1-1; D gene uncertain. CDR3 length: 13 amino acids. V shed 0 bases and J shed 3 bases, with 5 bases lying between them. Germline assignment: CDR1 SGHNT and CDR2 YENEEA. The CDR3, as DNA: TGTGCCAGCAGCTTAGAGGGCGACACTGAAGCTTTCTTT. Protein: CASSLEGDTEAFF.

The rearrangement joins TRBV6-5 to TRBJ1-2; D perhaps matches TRBD1 (5 bases). The germline V and J ends were trimmed by 2 bases and 4 bases, with 14 bases remaining between them. CDR3 length: 15 residues. Germline V CDR1 and CDR2: MNHEY, SVGAGI. The CDR3 region is CASSYRGAGVYGYTF. For the CDR3, the DNA is TGTGCCAGCAGTTACAGAGGGGCCGGAGTCTATGGCTACACCTTC.

This clone was seen more than once but under ten times. The chain employs TRBV6-1 and TRBJ2-2; TRBD1 might be the D (6 bases). The CDR3 length is 15 residues. Deletions cut 0 bases from V and 6 bases from J, with 11 bases between. The germline gives CDR1 MNHNS, CDR2 SASEGT. CDR3 amino acids: CASSEAAGEAGELFF. For the CDR3, the DNA is TGTGCCAGCAGTGAAGCGGCAGGGGAAGCCGGGGAGCTGTTTTTT.

This clone was counted once. The chain uses TRBV6-5 and TRBJ2-1; the D gene is possibly TRBD2 (6 bases). There are 15 residues in the CDR3. Germline V CDR1 and CDR2: MNHEY, SVGAGI. Trimming left V 2 bases short and J 2 bases short, with 10 bases between. The CDR3 nucleotides are TGTGCCAGCAGTTACGACCGGGGGACCTACAATGAGCAGTTCTTC. It is translated as CASSYDRGTYNEQFF.

This chain uses TRBV5-6 with TRBJ2-5; the match to TRBD2 covers 7 bases. Germline loops: CDR1 SGHDT, CDR2 YYEEEE. The CDR3 has 15 residues. J was trimmed by 1 base and V by 4 bases; bases with no gene match: 7. In DNA, the CDR3 is TGTGCCAGCAGCCCCTCGGGAGGACCCCAAGAGACCCAGTACTTC. It specifies CASSPSGGPQETQYF.

The rearrangement joins TRBV4-3 to TRBJ2-5; no clear D gene. There are 18 residues in the CDR3. CDR1 is LGHNA, CDR2 YSLEER, per germline. Trimming cost V 0 bases and J 3 bases, with 20 bases left between them. The CDR3 DNA sequence: TGCGCCAGCAGCCAAGATGGGCCCTCCGGAAGGGTGAAAGAGACCCAGTACTTC. This translates into CASSQDGPSGRVKETQYF.

The genes are TRBV6-4 and TRBJ2-7; no clear D. The CDR3 has 17 residues. Germline CDR1 is MRHNA and CDR2 is SNTAGT. Trimming shortened V by 10 bases and J by 0 bases, and 25 bases separated the two germline ends. The CDR3 loop is CANLRMAKNMSSYEQYF. CDR3 DNA: TGTGCCAACCTCAGGATGGCAAAAAATATGAGCTCCTACGAGCAGTACTTC.

The DNA of the CDR3 is TGTGCCAGCAGTGACGAGCGGGGGGGCCCCACAGATACGCAGTATTTT. Translated, it gives CASSDERGGPTDTQYF. V gene TRBV6-4 combines with J gene TRBJ2-3; 10 bases are shared with TRBD2. Germline V lookup: CDR1 MRHNA, CDR2 SNTAGT. V lost 2 bases and J lost 2; bases outside the gene matches: 4. CDR3 length equals 16 residues.

This sequence joins TRBV10-2 and TRBJ1-5; weak D call: TRBD1 (5 bases). Trimming shortened V by 6 bases and J by 3 bases, and 15 bases separated the two germline ends. There are 15 residues in the CDR3. Per germline, CDR1 WSHSY and CDR2 SAAADI. The CDR3 region has the DNA TGCGCCAGCAGGTCGAGTCAGGGCTACAATCAGCCCCAGCATTTT. Protein sequence: CASRSSQGYNQPQHF.

The chain has TRBV19 and TRBJ1-4, with D perhaps matching TRBD1 (6 bases). CDR1 and CDR2 (germline): LNHDA, SQIVND (reference sequence). The CDR3 consists of 11 residues. Between the trimmed V and J ends, which lost 9 bases and 5 bases, there was a span of 7 bases. The CDR3: CASGQNEKLFF. In DNA, the CDR3 is TGTGCCAGCGGACAGAATGAAAAACTGTTTTTT.

This chain joins TRBV25-1 and TRBJ2-3; the D is unclear. Germline V gene lookup returns CDR1 MGHDK and CDR2 SYGVNS. The CDR3 runs 15 residues. Trimming left V 2 bases short and J 2 bases short, with 11 bases between. The CDR3 DNA follows: TGTGCCAGCAGTGAAGGTGGGGATCTCACAGATACGCAGTATTTT. Amino acids: CASSEGGDLTDTQYF.

V usage is TRBV4-3 and J usage is TRBJ2-7, with TRBD1 as a possible D gene (5 bases). The CDR3 loop spans 19 amino acids. Germline CDR1 and CDR2: LGHNA and YSLEER. Trimming removed 1 base from V and 3 bases from J, with 25 bases in between. Here the CDR3 reads CASSQARVGWGSRDYEQYF. DNA of the CDR3: TGCGCCAGCAGCCAAGCCAGGGTGGGATGGGGTAGCAGGGACTACGAGCAGTACTTC.

This chain joins TRBV7-2 and TRBJ1-1, with a possible D match to TRBD1 (5 bases). The CDR3 runs 15 residues. Trimming removed 5 bases from V and 1 base from J, with 14 bases in between. CDR1 and CDR2 from the germline V gene are SGHTA and FQGNSA. CDR3 nucleotides: TGTGCCAGCAGCCCCTTTGGGGGGTCGAACACTGAAGCTTTCTTT. Its protein is CASSPFGGSNTEAFF.

CDR3: CASSPRGDNSGNTIYF. DNA of the CDR3: TGTGCCAGCAGCCCGAGAGGGGACAACTCTGGAAACACCATATATTTT. The V gene is TRBV7-9, the J gene TRBJ1-3; TRBD1 might be the D (6 bases). This CDR3 spans 16 amino acids. CDR1 SEHNR and CDR2 FQNEAQ come from the germline V gene (reference sequence). Deletions cut 5 bases from V and 0 bases from J, with 14 bases between.

J is TRBJ2-2 and V is TRBV7-8; D gene ambiguous. Germline V gene data show CDR1 as SGHVS and CDR2 as FQNEAQ. There are 16 residues in the CDR3. V lost 1 base and J lost 2, with 11 bases in between. CDR3 in amino acids: CASSLELRINTGELFF. Written as DNA, the CDR3 is TGTGCCAGCAGCTTAGAATTGCGAATTAACACCGGGGAGCTGTTTTTT.

There are a few counts of this clone. The chain links TRBV7-8 to TRBJ1-5; TRBD1 aligns across 8 bases. Germline assignment: CDR1 SGHVS and CDR2 FQNEAQ. V trimming: 1 base; J trimming: 6 bases; junction bases outside the gene matches: 8. This CDR3 spans 16 amino acids. The CDR3 here is CASSLVGRGRFQPQHF. The CDR3 DNA sequence: TGTGCCAGCAGCTTAGTGGGCAGGGGGCGATTTCAGCCCCAGCATTTT. Combining the CDR3 with reference TRBV7-8 and TRBJ1-5 gives the whole variable domain GAGVSQSPRYKVAKRGQDVALRCDPISGHVSLFWYQQALGQGPEFLTYFQNEAQLDKSGLPSDRFFAERPEGSVSTLKIQRTQQEDSAVYLCASSLVGRGRFQPQHFGDGTRLSIL.

The chain couples TRBV2 to TRBJ1-5; D gene uncertain. CDR3 length: 14 residues. The V end was cut by 7 bases, the J end by 0 bases, with 10 bases between. In germline, CDR1 is SNHLY, CDR2 FYNNEI. CDR3 sequence (DNA): TGTGCCAGCACCGCGAGGGTTAGCAATCAGCCCCAGCATTTT. This sequence encodes CASTARVSNQPQHF.

This clone was seen only once. The gene calls are TRBV5-1 and TRBJ1-1; 10 bases match TRBD1. Germline trimming cut 5 bases from V and 1 base from J; bases unmatched to any gene: 8. CDR1 is SGHRS, CDR2 YFSETQ, per germline. CDR3 size: 16 residues. CDR3 coding DNA: TGCGCCAGCAGAAGCGGGACAGGGGAAACGAACACTGAAGCTTTCTTT. This gives the protein CASRSGTGETNTEAFF. The full variable domain, in which reference TRBV5-1 and TRBJ1-1 provide the parts outside the CDR3, is KAGVTQTPRYLIKTRGQQVTLSCSPISGHRSVSWYQQTPGQGLQFLFEYFSETQRNKGNFPGRFSGRQFSNSRSEMNVSTLELGDSALYLCASRSGTGETNTEAFFGQGTRLTVV.

The CDR3 protein is CASSIMREAFF. CDR3 coding DNA: TGTGCCAGCAGTATAATGAGGGAAGCTTTCTTT. This chain links TRBV28 with TRBJ1-1; D gene uncertain. The CDR3 is 11 amino acids. Germline V CDR1 and CDR2: MDHEN, SYDVKM. The V gene lost 5 bases and the J gene lost 8 bases, with 9 bases spanning the gap.